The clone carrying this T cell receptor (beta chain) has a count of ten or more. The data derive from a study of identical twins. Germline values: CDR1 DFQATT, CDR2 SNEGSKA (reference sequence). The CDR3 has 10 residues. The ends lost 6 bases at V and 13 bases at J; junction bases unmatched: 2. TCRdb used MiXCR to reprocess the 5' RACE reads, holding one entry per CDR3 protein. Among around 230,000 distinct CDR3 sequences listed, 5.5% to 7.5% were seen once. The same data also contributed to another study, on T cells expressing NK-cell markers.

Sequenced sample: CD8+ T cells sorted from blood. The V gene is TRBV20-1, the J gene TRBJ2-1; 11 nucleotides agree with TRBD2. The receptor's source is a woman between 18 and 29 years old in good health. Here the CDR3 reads CSAGLAVQFF. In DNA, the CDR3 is TGCAGTGCGGGACTAGCGGTACAGTTCTTC.